The 8 T cell receptor beta chains presented below share a single source sample, sequenced in a study of blood T cell repertoires in COVID-19. Here immunoSEQ multiplex PCR was the method, and the copy in TCRdb shows in-frame clones only, minus some. Of under 170,000 clones in the sample, roughly 84% are singletons; the top ten hold under 2.5%. Sequenced: peripheral blood. Every receptor here comes from a man aged 65-85 years with acute or convalescent COVID-19.

The chain recombines TRBV9 with TRBJ2-5; 11 positions match TRBD2. The CDR3 has 16 amino acids. Germline assignment: CDR1 SGDLS and CDR2 YYNGEE. V was pared by 3 bases and J by 2 bases, with 6 bases of the junction left unmatched. CDR3 nucleotide sequence: TGTGCCAGCAGCGCCGGGACTAGCGGAGTTCAAGAGACCCAGTACTTC. As protein: CASSAGTSGVQETQYF. Together with reference TRBV9 and TRBJ2-5, the CDR3 gives the full variable domain: DSGVTQTPKHLITATGQRVTLRCSPRSGDLSVYWYQQSLDQGLQFLIQYYNGEERAKGNILERFSAQQFPDLHSELNLSSLELGDSALYFCASSAGTSGVQETQYFGPGTRLLVL.

V gene TRBV5-1 combines with J gene TRBJ2-2; D possibly corresponds to TRBD2 (6 bases). Trimming took off 7 bases at V and 4 bases at J, with 20 bases between the two ends. CDR3 length: 16 amino acids. CDR1 and CDR2 from the germline V gene are SGHRS and YFSETQ. The CDR3 protein is CASSPDLGGGTGELFF. CDR3 nucleotide sequence: TGCGCCAGCTCCCCGGATCTGGGGGGAGGCACCGGGGAGCTGTTTTTT. Supplemented by reference TRBV5-1 and TRBJ2-2, the full variable domain reads KAGVTQTPRYLIKTRGQQVTLSCSPISGHRSVSWYQQTPGQGLQFLFEYFSETQRNKGNFPGRFSGRQFSNSRSEMNVSTLELGDSALYLCASSPDLGGGTGELFFGEGSRLTVL.

The rearrangement joins TRBV20-1 to TRBJ2-1; the D is unclear. CDR3 length: 11 amino acids. Germline-derived CDR1 and CDR2 are DFQATT and SNEGSKA (reference sequence). Trimming shortened V by 3 bases and J by 9 bases, and 9 bases separated the two germline ends. CDR3 region: CSARLVGEQFF. CDR3 in DNA: TGCAGTGCTAGGCTAGTTGGTGAGCAGTTCTTC.

V and J are TRBV5-1 and TRBJ1-2; D might be TRBD1 (6 bases). CDR1 SGHRS and CDR2 YFSETQ come from the germline V gene. V lost 4 bases, J lost 5 bases, and 18 bases lay in between. The CDR3 loop spans 15 amino acids. For the CDR3, the DNA is TGCGCCAGCAGCGTCGGGGAGCTTCAGGGGTATGGCTACACCTTC. Amino acids: CASSVGELQGYGYTF.

This clone was detected a few times. This rearrangement joins TRBV24-1 to TRBJ2-5, with 8 bases aligning to TRBD2. The CDR3 has 14 residues. V was pared by 6 bases and J by 3 bases, with 5 bases of the junction left unmatched. Germline V CDR1 and CDR2: KGHDR, SFDVKD. The CDR3 reads CATSFGGAEETQYF. Here the CDR3 DNA reads TGTGCCACCAGTTTCGGGGGGGCGGAAGAGACCCAGTACTTC.

This clone appeared a single time. The CDR3 DNA reads TGTGCCAGTAGTGGGGGGGGTCAACCCGCGAACACCGGGGAGCTGTTTTTT. The encoded protein is CASSGGGQPANTGELFF. The V gene is TRBV19, the J gene TRBJ2-2, with TRBD2 matching over 7 bases. Per germline, CDR1 LNHDA and CDR2 SQIVND (reference sequence). V trimming: 5 bases; J trimming: 0 bases; junction bases outside the gene matches: 9. This CDR3 contains 17 residues.

The chain is built from TRBV29-1 and TRBJ2-7; 7 bases are a match to TRBD1. Unmatched junction bases numbered 5, after V lost 6 bases and J lost 3 bases. The CDR3 length is 12 residues. Germline CDR1 SQVTM, CDR2 ANQGSEA. CDR3 protein: CSVGDSDYEQYF. CDR3 DNA: TGCAGCGTGGGGGACAGTGACTACGAGCAGTACTTC.

The chain combines TRBV11-2 with TRBJ2-7, with 9 bases fitting TRBD2. CDR1 is SGHAT and CDR2 is FQNNGV in the germline V gene. The CDR3 extends over 14 amino acids. V shed 6 bases, J shed 1 base, and the junction held 4 bases outside the gene matches. The CDR3 DNA is TGTGCCAGCAGTAGACTAGCGGATTCCTACGAGCAGTACTTC. Translated: CASSRLADSYEQYF.